This T cell receptor beta chain was found in a study of spatial heterogeneity in lung cancer. Individually, TCR cDNA molecules were each labelled with a unique molecular identifier. In TCRdb, the 5' RACE reads were re-called with MiXCR into one record per CDR3 protein. Here the sample spans roughly 120,000 distinct CDR3 sequences, 12% being singletons. Many counts were recorded for this clonotype. Germline V lookup: CDR1 SGHTA, CDR2 FQGNSA. The V and J ends lost 4 bases and 11 bases respectively, with 9 bases between them. The CDR3 is made up of 12 amino acids. Time point of the sample: blood at routine non-recurrence follow-up after resection. The sequenced material consisted of unsorted whole RNA from tumor, nontumor lung or frozen PBMC.

The chain employs TRBV7-2 and TRBJ1-6; D is undetermined. The receptor was derived from a male donor with early-stage non-small cell lung cancer. The input for sequencing was PBMCs, taken at follow-up. For the CDR3, the DNA is TGTGCCAGCAGCTGGAGGGCCCCACCCCTCCACTTT. Encoded protein: CASSWRAPPLHF.